The 8 T cell receptor beta chains below come from one sample, sequenced in a study of T-cell memory formation after mild COVID-19. TCRdb processed the 5' RACE reads anew with MiXCR; each CDR3 protein has one entry. The sample contains approximately 390,000 distinct CDR3 sequences, roughly 15% of which appear only once. The sample was PBMCs or a T cell subset sorted from them (not recorded which). The receptors originated from a man between 18 and 35 years old who had mild COVID-19 (a few samples of this study predate the infection). Cell type and time point are not known.

In its sample, this clonotype was seen a few times. This chain uses TRBV5-1 with TRBJ2-3, with a possible D match to TRBD1 (6 bases). The length of the CDR3 is 15 residues. Germline CDR1 SGHRS, CDR2 YFSETQ. The V gene lost 0 bases and the J gene lost 3 bases, with 11 bases spanning the gap. The CDR3 loop is CASSLEQGETDTQYF. The CDR3 bases are TGCGCCAGCAGCTTGGAACAGGGCGAGACAGATACGCAGTATTTT.

This clonotype was seen more than once but under ten times. V gene TRBV7-9 combines with J gene TRBJ2-7; the match to TRBD1 covers 11 bases. Germline values: CDR1 SEHNR, CDR2 FQNEAQ (reference sequence). With 5 bases clipped from V and 6 bases from J, the junction kept 12 bases outside the gene matches. This CDR3 spans 16 amino acids. CDR3 sequence reads: CASSPMGTGGFGEQYV. CDR3 DNA: TGTGCCAGCAGCCCCATGGGGACAGGGGGGTTCGGCGAGCAGTACGTC.

This clonotype showed up just a few times. The chain employs TRBV19 and TRBJ2-7, with TRBD2 identical over 7 bases. From germline, CDR1 is LNHDA and CDR2 SQIVND (reference sequence). J gave up 2 bases and V 5 bases, and 3 bases lay outside the gene matches. The CDR3 covers 13 residues. The CDR3 coding sequence is TGTGCCAGTAGTGCCGCGGGGGCCTACGAGCAGTACGTC. It specifies CASSAAGAYEQYV.

This clonotype was counted between two and nine times. The V call is TRBV5-6, the J call TRBJ2-2; D not certain. Germline V lookup: CDR1 SGHDT, CDR2 YYEEEE. Trimming took 0 bases from V and 1 from J, leaving 7 bases between them. The CDR3 sequence is 15 residues long. This CDR3 is CASSLAPGNTGELFF. Written as DNA, the CDR3 is TGTGCCAGCAGCTTGGCCCCGGGGAACACCGGGGAGCTGTTTTTT.

The chain uses TRBV20-1 and TRBJ2-4, with a weak D call TRBD2 (5 bases). Per the germline V gene, CDR1 is DFQATT and CDR2 is SNEGSKA (reference sequence). Trimming stripped 4 bases from V and 10 bases from J, with 20 bases between. The CDR3 consists of 14 residues. CDR3: CSATPQEAGRIQYF. The CDR3 nucleotides read TGCAGTGCTACACCCCAGGAGGCCGGGCGGATTCAGTACTTC.

This clonotype was picked up a small number of times. The gene calls are TRBV6-5 and TRBJ2-5; perhaps D is TRBD1 or TRBD2 (5 bases each). This CDR3 region has 14 residues. Germline loops: CDR1 MNHEY, CDR2 SVGAGI. V was trimmed by 7 bases and J by 1 base, leaving 13 bases between them. In DNA form, the CDR3 reads TGTGCCAGCAAGAGGGGAAGGGGCCAAGAGACCCAGTACTTC. Its protein is CASKRGRGQETQYF.

This clonotype came up many times. This chain connects TRBV5-1 to TRBJ2-1, with D perhaps assigned TRBD1 or TRBD2 (5 bases each). There are 12 residues in the CDR3. Looked up from germline, CDR1 is SGHRS and CDR2 is YFSETQ. Trimming cost V 9 bases and J 5 bases, with 12 bases left between them. CDR3: CAIRDGNNEQFF. The CDR3 nucleotides are TGCGCCATCCGGGACGGAAACAATGAGCAGTTCTTC.

This clonotype was seen a handful of times. The V and J genes are TRBV25-1 and TRBJ1-1; D uncertain. CDR1 is MGHDK, CDR2 SYGVNS, per germline. This CDR3 has 15 residues. Trimming stripped 0 bases from V and 1 base from J, with 9 bases between. This CDR3 reads CASSEYDKGNTEAFF. CDR3 nucleotides: TGTGCCAGCAGTGAATATGATAAGGGGAACACTGAAGCTTTCTTT.